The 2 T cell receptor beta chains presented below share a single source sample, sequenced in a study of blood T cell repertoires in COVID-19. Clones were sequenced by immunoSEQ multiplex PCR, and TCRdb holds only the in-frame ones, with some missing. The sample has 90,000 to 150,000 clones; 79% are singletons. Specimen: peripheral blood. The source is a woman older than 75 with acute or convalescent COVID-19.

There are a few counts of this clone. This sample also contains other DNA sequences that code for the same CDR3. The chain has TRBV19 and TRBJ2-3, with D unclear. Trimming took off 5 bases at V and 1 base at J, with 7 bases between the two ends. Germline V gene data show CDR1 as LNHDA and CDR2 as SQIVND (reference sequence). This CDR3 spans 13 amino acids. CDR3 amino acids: CASSLQGTDTQYF. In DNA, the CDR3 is TGTGCCAGTAGTCTTCAGGGCACAGATACGCAGTATTTT. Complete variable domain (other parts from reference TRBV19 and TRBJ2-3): DGGITQSPKYLFRKEGQNVTLSCEQNLNHDAMYWYRQDPGQGLRLIYYSQIVNDFQKGDIAEGYSVSREKKESFPLTVTSAQKNPTAFYLCASSLQGTDTQYFGPGTRLTVL.

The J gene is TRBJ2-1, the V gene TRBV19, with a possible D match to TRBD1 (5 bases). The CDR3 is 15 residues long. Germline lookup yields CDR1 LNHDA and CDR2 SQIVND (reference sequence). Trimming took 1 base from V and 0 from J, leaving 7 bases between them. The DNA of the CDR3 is TGTGCCAGTAGTATAGGGACAAACTCCTACAATGAGCAGTTCTTC. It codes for CASSIGTNSYNEQFF.